This TCR beta chain was documented in a study of T cells in Graves' hyperthyroidism and ophthalmopathy (dated by TCRdb to 2018 to 2020). The study in broad terms: Peripheral blood was collected at initial diagnosis, before any treatment. TCR V-J signatures able to tell the groups apart were searched for in a discovery cohort of 90 to 100 patients, of whom around 42 had Graves' ophthalmopathy and 57 had stable Graves' hyperthyroidism. An independent validation cohort of around 20 hyperthyroidism patients and some 15 patients who later progressed to ophthalmopathy tested prospective prediction of ophthalmopathy. For training and testing, the roughly 100 patients in the discovery cohort were randomly divided in a 7:3 ratio. Thyroid tissue and blood T-cell repertoires from about 6 Graves' hyperthyroidism patients were also compared in the study. After blood sampling, hyperthyroidism patients were treated with methimazole at a starting dose of 30 mg daily, and ophthalmopathy patients were treated with high-dose intravenous methylprednisolone. TCR Vbeta CDR3 sequencing of roughly 140 peripheral blood samples (about 45 ophthalmopathy, 75 to 80 hyperthyroidism and around 17 progressor patients) is reported in the paper. What the work shows at the level of the full study, not this receptor alone: In validation, the model predicted progression to ophthalmopathy with approximately 69% sensitivity and roughly 75% specificity, a median of approximately 6.7 months before onset. In cross-validation, a model built on a 13 V-J signature told ophthalmopathy apart from stable hyperthyroidism with approximately 90% sensitivity and roughly 82% specificity, and in testing the same model reached 80%/75%. No statistical method was used to set the sample size in advance, and investigators knew the group allocation. Most expanded thyroid clonotypes (frequency above 0.001) were also detected in blood, a finding suggesting that blood repertoires may reflect thyroid immune responses.

The hyperthyroidism patients were between 18 and 65 years old and newly diagnosed, with a disease duration of less than 2 months. Any patient with an uncontrolled infection, another autoimmune disease, pregnancy or lactation was excluded. Diagnoses were established on the basis of clinical symptoms, serum thyroxine and TRAb, thyroid ultrasound, and orbital computed tomography. Blood from progressor patients was collected at the time of first diagnosis with hyperthyroidism, before any ophthalmopathy symptoms had appeared. PBMCs were isolated from 7.5 to 10 ml of fresh peripheral blood by Ficoll-Paque density gradient centrifugation. Progressor patients were defined as those initially diagnosed with Graves' hyperthyroidism in whom ophthalmopathy developed during follow-up. Total RNA was extracted with Trizol reagent, and quality was checked on an Agilent 2100 Bioanalyzer. Including the terminal cysteine and phenylalanine, the CDR3 comprises 11 residues. Left in the record is the CDR3 DNA by itself, 33 bases read in frame from the first base. The germline V gene encodes CDR1 MDHEN and CDR2 SYDVKM. V is clipped by 7 bases and J by 5 bases, and the sequence between their germline boundaries is 6 bases long.

As regards this clonotype: Its antigen is unknown. Base quality data are lacking; no much larger clone is found one base away.

Amplification of TCR beta CDR3 regions was carried out from RNA transcripts. For the first round of RT-PCR on the TCR CDR3, the HTBI primer set was used together with the Qiagen OneStep RT-PCR kit. Libraries were constructed in a second round of multiplex PCR, after which size selection and purification were carried out. Sequencing of the libraries was done on an Illumina HiSeq2000 using paired-end 100 bp reads. The study's own analysis went as follows. SOAPnuke was used to process the raw data, with reads discarded if the reads contained adapters or uncalled bases, had a mean Phred below 15, or lacked an exact constant-primer or identifier match. High-quality paired reads were merged with COPE v1.2.5, and unique nucleotide sequences were defined as clonotypes. Clonotypes were aligned to IMGT TRBV, TRBD and TRBJ reference segments using MiTCR v1.1. The analysis was restricted to V-J combinations with a frequency above 0.0001, which together covered around 99% of the repertoires. The TCS score was defined as the ratio of F50 (clonal expansion) to E x V (chaos), calculated using BLOSUM62-based TCRdist between CDR3 peptides within each V-J. Welch's t-statistics and random forest reduced 450 to 600 V-J features to 10 to 15, which were used in a naive Bayes classifier (R e1071). Starting from the raw public reads, TCRdb applied fastp trimming at Q25, assembled clones with MiXCR and retained in-frame beta chains. One record per CDR3 amino acid sequence lists the most common genes and DNA. Here the V and J calls rest on TCRdb's processing, not on the authors' analysis. The sample table records approximately 400,000 distinct CDR3 sequences; roughly 13% of these occur just once. The top ten clones comprise 20% to 25% of the sample.

This sequence was found in a man younger than 40 with Graves' hyperthyroidism that later progressed to Graves' ophthalmopathy. Sequencing was done on a sample of blood. Rearrangement joined TRBV28 to TRBJ1-5; no D gene can be assigned with confidence. The CDR3 in this case is CASNRDQPQHF. The nucleotide sequence reads TGTGCCAGCAATCGGGATCAGCCCCAGCATTTT.